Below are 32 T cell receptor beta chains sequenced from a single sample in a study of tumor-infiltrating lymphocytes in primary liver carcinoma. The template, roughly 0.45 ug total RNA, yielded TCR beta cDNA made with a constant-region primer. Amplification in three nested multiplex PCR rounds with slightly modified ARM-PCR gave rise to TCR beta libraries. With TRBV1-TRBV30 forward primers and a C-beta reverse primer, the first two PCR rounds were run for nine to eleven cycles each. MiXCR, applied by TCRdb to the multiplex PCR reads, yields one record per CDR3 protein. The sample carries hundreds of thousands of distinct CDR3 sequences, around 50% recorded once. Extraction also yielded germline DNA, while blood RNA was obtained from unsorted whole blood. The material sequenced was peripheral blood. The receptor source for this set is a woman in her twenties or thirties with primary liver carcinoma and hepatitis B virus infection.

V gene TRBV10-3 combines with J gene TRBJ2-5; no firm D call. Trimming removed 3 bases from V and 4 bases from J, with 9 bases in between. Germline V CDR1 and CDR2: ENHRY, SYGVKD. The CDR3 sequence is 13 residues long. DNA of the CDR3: TGTGCCATCAGTGACGGAATAGGAGAGACCCAGTACTTC. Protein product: CAISDGIGETQYF.

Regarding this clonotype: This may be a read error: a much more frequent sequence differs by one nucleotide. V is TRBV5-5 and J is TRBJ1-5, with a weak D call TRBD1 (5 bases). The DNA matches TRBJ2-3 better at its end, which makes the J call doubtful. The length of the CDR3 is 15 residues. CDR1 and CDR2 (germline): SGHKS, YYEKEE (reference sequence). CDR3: CASSLFEQANQPQYF. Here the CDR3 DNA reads TGTGCCAGCAGCTTGTTTGAACAGGCCAATCAGCCCCAGTATTTT.

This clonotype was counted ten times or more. The CDR3 DNA follows: TGTGCCAGCAGGGAGGAAGGGACAGGGGCGTTCGGTGGCTACACCTTC. Protein: CASREEGTGAFGGYTF. The rearrangement uses TRBV6-1 and TRBJ1-2, with 10 bases identical to TRBD1. J lost 7 bases, V lost 6 bases, and 14 bases had no gene match. The germline V gene has CDR1 MNHNS and CDR2 SASEGT. The CDR3 spans 16 residues.

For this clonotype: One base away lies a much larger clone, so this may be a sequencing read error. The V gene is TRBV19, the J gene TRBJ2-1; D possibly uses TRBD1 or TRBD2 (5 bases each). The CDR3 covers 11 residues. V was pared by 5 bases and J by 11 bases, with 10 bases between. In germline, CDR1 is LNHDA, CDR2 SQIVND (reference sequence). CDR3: CASSGGHQQFF. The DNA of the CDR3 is TGTGCCAGTAGTGGGGGTCATCAGCAGTTCTTC.

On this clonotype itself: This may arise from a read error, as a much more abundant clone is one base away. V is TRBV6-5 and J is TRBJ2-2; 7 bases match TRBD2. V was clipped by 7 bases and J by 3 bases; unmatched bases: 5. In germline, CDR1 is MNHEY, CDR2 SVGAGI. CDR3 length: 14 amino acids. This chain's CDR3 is CASTLGLDTGELFF. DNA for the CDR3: TGTGCCAGCACTTTAGGACTAGACACCGGGGAGCTGTTTTTT.

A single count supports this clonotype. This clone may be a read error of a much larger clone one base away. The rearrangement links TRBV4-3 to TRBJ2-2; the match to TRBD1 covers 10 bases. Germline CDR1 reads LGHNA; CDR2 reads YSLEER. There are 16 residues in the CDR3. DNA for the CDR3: TGTGCCAGCAGCCAGAAGACAGGGGGCCGGGGCGGGGAGCTGTTTTTT. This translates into CASSQKTGGRGGELFF.

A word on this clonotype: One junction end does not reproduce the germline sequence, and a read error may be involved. CDR3 coding DNA: TGTGCCAGCAGCTACTCGGAGAGGGAGGCTGAAGCTTTCTTT. As protein: CASSYSEREAEAFF. The chain couples TRBV6-5 to TRBJ1-1, with D hard to call. This CDR3 has 14 residues. Germline CDR1 and CDR2: MNHEY and SVGAGI.

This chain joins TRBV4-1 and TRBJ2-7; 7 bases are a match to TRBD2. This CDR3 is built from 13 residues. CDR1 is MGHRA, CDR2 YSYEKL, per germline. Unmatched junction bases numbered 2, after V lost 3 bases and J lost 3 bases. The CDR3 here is CASSQRGSYEQYF. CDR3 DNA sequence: TGCGCCAGCAGCCAGCGGGGGAGCTACGAGCAGTACTTC.

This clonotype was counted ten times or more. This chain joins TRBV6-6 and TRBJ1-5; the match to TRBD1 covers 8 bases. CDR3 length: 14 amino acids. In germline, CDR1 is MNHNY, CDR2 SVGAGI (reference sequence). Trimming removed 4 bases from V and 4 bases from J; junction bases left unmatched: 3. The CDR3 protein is CASSSGQGNQPQHF. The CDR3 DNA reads TGTGCCAGCAGTTCCGGACAGGGTAATCAGCCCCAGCATTTT.

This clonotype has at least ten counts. The CDR3 DNA sequence: TGTGCCAGCAGTACTCGACGGAATTCTAACTATGGCTACACCTTC. Translating it yields CASSTRRNSNYGYTF. This chain uses TRBV12-3 or TRBV12-4 with TRBJ1-2, with unresolved D. Trimming removed 5 bases from V and 0 bases from J, with 13 bases in between. This CDR3 is 15 amino acids long.

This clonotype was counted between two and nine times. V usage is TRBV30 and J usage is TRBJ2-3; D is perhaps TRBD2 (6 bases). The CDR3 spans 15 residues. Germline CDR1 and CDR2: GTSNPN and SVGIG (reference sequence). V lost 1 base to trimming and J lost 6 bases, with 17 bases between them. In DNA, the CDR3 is TGTGCCTGGAGTGACGGTAGCGGCCTGGGGGATACGCAGTATTTT. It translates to CAWSDGSGLGDTQYF.

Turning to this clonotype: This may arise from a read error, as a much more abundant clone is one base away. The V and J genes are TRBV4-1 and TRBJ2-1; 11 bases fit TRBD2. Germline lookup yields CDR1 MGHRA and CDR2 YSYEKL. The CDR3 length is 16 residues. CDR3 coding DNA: TGCGCCAGCAGCCTTTACGGGACTAGCGGTTACAATGAGCAGTCCTTC. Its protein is CASSLYGTSGYNEQSF.

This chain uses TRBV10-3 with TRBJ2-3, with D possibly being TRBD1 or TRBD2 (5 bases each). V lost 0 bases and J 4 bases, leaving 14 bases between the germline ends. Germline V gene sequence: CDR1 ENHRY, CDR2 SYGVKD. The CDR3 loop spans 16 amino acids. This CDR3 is CAISESGLARADTQYF. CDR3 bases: TGTGCCATCAGTGAGTCGGGGCTAGCTCGAGCAGATACGCAGTATTTT.

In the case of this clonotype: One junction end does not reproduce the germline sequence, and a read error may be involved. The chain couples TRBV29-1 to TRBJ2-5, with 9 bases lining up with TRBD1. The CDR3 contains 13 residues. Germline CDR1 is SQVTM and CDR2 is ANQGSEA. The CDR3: CSVVSWTGETRYF. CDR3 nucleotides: TGCAGTGTCGTCAGTTGGACAGGGGAGACCCGGTACTTC.

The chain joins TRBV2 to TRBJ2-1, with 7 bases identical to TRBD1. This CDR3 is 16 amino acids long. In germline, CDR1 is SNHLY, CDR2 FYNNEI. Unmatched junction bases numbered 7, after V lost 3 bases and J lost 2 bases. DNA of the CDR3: TGTGCCAGCAGTGACCCCTGGCAGGGGGCCTACAATGAGCAGTTCTTC. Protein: CASSDPWQGAYNEQFF.

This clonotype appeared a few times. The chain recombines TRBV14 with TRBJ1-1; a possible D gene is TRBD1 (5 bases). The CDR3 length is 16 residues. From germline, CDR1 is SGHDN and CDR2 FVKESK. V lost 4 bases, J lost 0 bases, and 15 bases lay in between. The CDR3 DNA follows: TGTGCCAGCAGCCCCGCCCAGGGAATTTTGAACACTGAAGCTTTCTTT. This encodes CASSPAQGILNTEAFF.

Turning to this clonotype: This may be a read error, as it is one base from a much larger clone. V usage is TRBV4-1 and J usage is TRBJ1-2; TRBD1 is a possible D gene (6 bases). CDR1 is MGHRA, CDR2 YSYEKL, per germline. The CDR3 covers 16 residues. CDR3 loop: CASGQNGTKTNYGYTF. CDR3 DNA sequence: TGCGCCAGCGGCCAAAACGGGACAAAAACTAACTATGGCTACACCTTC.

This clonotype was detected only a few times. CDR3 sequence (DNA): TGTGCCAGCAGAAAGCAGTTAGGGGGCAACATTCAGTACTTC. It codes for CASRKQLGGNIQYF. The chain joins TRBV12-3 or TRBV12-4 to TRBJ2-4; 7 bases are shared with TRBD1. The CDR3 consists of 14 residues. The trim removed 6 bases at V and 7 bases at J, leaving 9 bases unmatched.

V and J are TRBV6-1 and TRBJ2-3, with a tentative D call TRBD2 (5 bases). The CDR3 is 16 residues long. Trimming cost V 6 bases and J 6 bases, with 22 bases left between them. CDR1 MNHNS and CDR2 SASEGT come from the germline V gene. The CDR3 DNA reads TGTGCCAGCAGGATGGGCCCTCCTAGCCTCACGGATACGCAGTATTTT. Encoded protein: CASRMGPPSLTDTQYF.

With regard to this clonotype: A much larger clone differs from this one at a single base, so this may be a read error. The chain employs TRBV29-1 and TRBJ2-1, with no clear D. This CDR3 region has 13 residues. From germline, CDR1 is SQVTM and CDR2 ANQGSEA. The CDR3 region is CSVPNRSYNELFF. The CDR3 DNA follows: TGCAGCGTTCCAAATCGCTCCTACAATGAGCTGTTCTTC.

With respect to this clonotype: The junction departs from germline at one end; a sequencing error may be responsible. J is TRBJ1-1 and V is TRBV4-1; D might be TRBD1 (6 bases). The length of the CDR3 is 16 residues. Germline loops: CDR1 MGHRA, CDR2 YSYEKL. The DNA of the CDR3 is TGCACCAGCAGCCAAAACCCCGCAACAGGGTTCACTGAAGCTTTCTTT. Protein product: CTSSQNPATGFTEAFF.

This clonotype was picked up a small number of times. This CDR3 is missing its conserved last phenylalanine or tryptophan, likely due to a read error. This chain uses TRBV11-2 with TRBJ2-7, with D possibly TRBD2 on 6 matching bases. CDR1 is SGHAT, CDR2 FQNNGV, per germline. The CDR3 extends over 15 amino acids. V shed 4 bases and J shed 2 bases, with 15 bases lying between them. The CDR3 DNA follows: TGTGCCAGCAGCTCTAGACTAGTGGGAACCTACGAGCAGTACTAC. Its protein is CASSSRLVGTYEQYY.

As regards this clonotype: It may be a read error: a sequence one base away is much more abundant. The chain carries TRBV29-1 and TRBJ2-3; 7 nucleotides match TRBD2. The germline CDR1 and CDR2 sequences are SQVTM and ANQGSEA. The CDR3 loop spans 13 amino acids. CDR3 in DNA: TGCAGCGTTGAAGAACTAGCGACAGATACGCACTATTTT. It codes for CSVEELATDTHYF.

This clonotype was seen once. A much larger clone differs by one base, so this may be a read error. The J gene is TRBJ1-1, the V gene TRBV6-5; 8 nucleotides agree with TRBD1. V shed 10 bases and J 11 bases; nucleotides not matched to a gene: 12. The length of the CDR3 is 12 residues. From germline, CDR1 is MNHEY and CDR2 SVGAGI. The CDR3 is CATVGQDVTAFF. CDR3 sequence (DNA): TGTGCCACCGTGGGACAGGATGTAACGGCTTTCTTT.

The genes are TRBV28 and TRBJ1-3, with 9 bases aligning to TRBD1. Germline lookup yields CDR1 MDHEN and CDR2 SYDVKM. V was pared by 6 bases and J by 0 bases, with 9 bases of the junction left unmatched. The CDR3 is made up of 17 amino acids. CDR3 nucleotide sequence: TGTGCCAGCAGCCTCTGGACAGGGGCTGTCTCTGGAAACACCATATATTTT. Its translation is CASSLWTGAVSGNTIYF.

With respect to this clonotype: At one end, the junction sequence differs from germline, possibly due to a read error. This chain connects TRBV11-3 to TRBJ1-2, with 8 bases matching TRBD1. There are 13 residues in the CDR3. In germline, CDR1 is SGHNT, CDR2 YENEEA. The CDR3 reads CAISLQGVRGYTF. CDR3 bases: TGTGCCATCAGCTTACAGGGGGTCAGAGGCTACACCTTC.

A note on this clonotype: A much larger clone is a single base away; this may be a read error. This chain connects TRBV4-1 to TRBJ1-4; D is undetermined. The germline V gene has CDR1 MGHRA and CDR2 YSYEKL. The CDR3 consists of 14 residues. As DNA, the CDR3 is TGCGCCAGAAGCCCAGAGGACGTGTGGGAAAAACTGTTTTTT. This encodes CARSPEDVWEKLFF.

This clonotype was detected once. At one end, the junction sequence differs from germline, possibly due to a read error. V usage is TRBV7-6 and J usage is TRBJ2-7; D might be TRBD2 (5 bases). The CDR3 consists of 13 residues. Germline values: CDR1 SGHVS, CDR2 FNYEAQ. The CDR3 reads CASSPPGGYEHYF. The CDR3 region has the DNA TGTGCCAGCAGCCCGCCCGGAGGCTACGAGCACTACTTC.

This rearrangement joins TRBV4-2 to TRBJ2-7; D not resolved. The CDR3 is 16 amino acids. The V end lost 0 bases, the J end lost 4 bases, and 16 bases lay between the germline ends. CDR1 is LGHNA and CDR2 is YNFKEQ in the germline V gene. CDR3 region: CASSQDYSRPAYEQYF. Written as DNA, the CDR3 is TGTGCCAGCAGCCAAGACTATTCGAGACCCGCGTACGAGCAGTACTTC.

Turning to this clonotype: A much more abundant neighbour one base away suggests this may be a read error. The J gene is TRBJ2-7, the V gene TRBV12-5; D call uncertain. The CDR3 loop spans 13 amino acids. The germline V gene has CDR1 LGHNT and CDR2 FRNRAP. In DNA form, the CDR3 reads TGTGCTAGTGGTTTGGGACCGTCCTACGAGCAGCACTTC. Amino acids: CASGLGPSYEQHF.

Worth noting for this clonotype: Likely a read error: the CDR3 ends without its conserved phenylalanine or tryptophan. The CDR3 coding sequence is TGTGCCAGCAGTTACTCAAAGGGGGCTGGGGCCAACGTCCTGACTTAC. Its protein product is CASSYSKGAGANVLTY. The chain employs TRBV6-2 or TRBV6-3 and TRBJ2-6; tentatively, D is TRBD1 (6 bases). Germline V gene lookup returns CDR1 MNHEY and CDR2 SVGEGT. CDR3 length: 16 residues. Deletions cut 0 bases from V and 2 bases from J, with 8 bases between.

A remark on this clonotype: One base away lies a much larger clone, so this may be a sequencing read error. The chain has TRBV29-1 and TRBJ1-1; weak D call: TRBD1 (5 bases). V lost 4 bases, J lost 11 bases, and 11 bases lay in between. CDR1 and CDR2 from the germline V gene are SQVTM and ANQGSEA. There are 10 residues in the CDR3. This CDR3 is CSVGRGVAFF. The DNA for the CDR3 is TGCAGCGTTGGCCGAGGGGTGGCTTTCTTT.